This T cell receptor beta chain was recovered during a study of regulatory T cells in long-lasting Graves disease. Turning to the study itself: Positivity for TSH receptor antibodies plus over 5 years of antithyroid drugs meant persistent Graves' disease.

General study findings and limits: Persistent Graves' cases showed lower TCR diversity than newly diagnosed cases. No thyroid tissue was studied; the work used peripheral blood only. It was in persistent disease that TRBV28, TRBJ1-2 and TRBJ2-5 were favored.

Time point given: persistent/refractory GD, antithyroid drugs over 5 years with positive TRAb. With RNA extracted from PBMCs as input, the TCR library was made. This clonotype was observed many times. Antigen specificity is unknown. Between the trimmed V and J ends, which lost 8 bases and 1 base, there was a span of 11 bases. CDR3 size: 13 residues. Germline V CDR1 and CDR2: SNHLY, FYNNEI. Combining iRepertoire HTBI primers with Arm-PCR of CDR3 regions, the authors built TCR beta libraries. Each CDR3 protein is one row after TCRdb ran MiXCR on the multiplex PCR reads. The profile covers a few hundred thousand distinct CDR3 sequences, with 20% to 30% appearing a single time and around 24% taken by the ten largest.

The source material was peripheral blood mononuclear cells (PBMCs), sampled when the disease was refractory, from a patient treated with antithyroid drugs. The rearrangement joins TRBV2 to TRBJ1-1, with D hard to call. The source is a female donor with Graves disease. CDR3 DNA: TGTGCCAGCTCCGGACCGAAGAACACTGAAGCTTTCTTT. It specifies CASSGPKNTEAFF. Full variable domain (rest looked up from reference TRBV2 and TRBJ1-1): EPEVTQTPSHQVTQMGQEVILRCVPISNHLYFYWYRQILGQKVEFLVSFYNNEISEKSEIFDDQFSVERPDGSNFTLKIRSTKLEDSAMYFCASSGPKNTEAFFGQGTRLTVV.